The text below deals with one T cell receptor beta chain. The data originate from a study of blood T cells in healthy people across ages. Germline V lookup: CDR1 SGHVS, CDR2 FQNEAQ. The CDR3 runs 12 residues. The V gene lost 5 bases and the J gene lost 8 bases, with 12 bases spanning the gap. A second 7 to 11 cycle PCR used barcoded and J-beta primers. Tagging of each cDNA molecule was performed by a template-switch adaptor with 12 random nucleotides. TCRdb reanalysed the 5' RACE reads using MiXCR and keeps one entry per CDR3 protein. The sample consists of 800,000 to 950,000 distinct CDR3 sequences, roughly 34% of them appearing once.

The chain uses TRBV7-8 and TRBJ1-2; D not certain. Input material: blood. The receptor comes from a man younger than 35 in good health. This CDR3 is CASSRPSGGYTF. CDR3 in DNA: TGTGCCAGCAGCCGCCCGTCGGGGGGCTACACCTTC.